The text below deals with one TCR beta chain. From the 5' RACE reads, TCRdb called clonotypes with MiXCR, one entry per CDR3 protein. The sample lists 84,000 or so distinct CDR3 sequences; roughly 30% were seen once. The source of the sample is a study of CD8 T cells in ankylosing spondylitis. V was trimmed by 6 bases and J by 7 bases, leaving 10 bases between them. The CDR3 contains 12 residues. Material: blood, either unsorted or a sorted T cell fraction (not recorded which). The source of this sequence is a male donor with ankylosing spondylitis or in good health (not recorded which). J is TRBJ1-5 and V is TRBV12-3 or TRBV12-4, with D tentatively TRBD1 (6 bases). Here the CDR3 DNA reads TGTGCCAGCAGCCCAGGGGAACAGCCCCAGCATTTT. It translates to CASSPGEQPQHF.